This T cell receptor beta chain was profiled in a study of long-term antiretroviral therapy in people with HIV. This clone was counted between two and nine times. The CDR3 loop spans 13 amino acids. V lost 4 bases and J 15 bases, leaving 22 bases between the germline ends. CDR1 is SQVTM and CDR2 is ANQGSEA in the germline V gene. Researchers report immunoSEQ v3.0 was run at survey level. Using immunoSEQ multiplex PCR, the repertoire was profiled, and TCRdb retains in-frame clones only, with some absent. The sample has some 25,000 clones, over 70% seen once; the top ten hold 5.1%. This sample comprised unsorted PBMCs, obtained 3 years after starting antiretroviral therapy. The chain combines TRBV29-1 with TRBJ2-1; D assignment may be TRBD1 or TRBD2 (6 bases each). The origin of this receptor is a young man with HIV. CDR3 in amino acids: CSVVLGDGGPLFF. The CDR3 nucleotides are TGCAGCGTTGTCTTGGGTGACGGGGGCCCCTTGTTCTTC.